This T cell receptor (beta chain) was observed in a study of shared clonotypes between healthy human individuals. Concerning this clone itself: Antigen specificity is unknown.

The protocol was immunoSEQ multiplex PCR, while the TCRdb copy is restricted to in-frame clones and leaves out a portion. The sample includes 800,000 to 1,200,000 clones, about four fifths of them seen just once. The study enrolled healthy HIV-negative adults without recent acute infections or vaccinations as donors. Within Nashville, Tennessee resided all donors, each a Caucasian adult. Study-level findings and limits: Clonotype sharing among donors was expected to depend on sequencing depth.

From germline, CDR1 is LNHDA and CDR2 SQIVND (reference sequence). The CDR3 runs 14 residues. V was cut by 8 bases and J by 6 bases, with 16 bases left in between. This chain uses TRBV19 with TRBJ2-2, with TRBD1 as a possible D gene (5 bases). This clonotype originated in a man aged 18 to 30 in good health. Some clones in this sample may be carry-over from other donors' samples. The sequenced sample was memory CD4+ T cells from PBMCs. Subset specified: CD45RA-negative fraction. CDR3 DNA sequence: TGTGCCAGTCGAACCAAGGGGCTGGCCGGGGAGCTGTTTTTT. This translates into CASRTKGLAGELFF.